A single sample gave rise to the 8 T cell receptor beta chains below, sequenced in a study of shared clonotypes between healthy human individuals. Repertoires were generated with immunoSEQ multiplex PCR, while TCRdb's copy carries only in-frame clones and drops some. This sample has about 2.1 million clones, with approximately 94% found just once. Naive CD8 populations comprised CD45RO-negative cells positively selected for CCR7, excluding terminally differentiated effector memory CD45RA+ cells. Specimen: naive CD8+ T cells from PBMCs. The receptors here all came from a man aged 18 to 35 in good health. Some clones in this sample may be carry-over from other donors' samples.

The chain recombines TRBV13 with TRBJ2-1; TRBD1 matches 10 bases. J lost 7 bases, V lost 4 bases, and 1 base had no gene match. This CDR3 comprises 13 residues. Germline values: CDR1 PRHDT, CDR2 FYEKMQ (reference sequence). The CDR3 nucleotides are TGTGCCAGCAGCTCGGGACAGGGGAATGAGCAGTTCTTC. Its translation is CASSSGQGNEQFF.

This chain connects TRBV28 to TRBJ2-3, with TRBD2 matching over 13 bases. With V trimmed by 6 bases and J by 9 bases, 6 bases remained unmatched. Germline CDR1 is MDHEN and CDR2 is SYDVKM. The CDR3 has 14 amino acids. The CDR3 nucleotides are TGTGCCAGCAGGTGGACTAGCGGGAGTGTCACGCAGTATTTT. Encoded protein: CASRWTSGSVTQYF.

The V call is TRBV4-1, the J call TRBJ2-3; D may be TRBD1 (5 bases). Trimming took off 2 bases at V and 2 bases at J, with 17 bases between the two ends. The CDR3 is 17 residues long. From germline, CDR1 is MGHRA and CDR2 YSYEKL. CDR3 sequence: CASSQLRAASDTDTQYF. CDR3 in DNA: TGCGCCAGCAGCCAACTCAGGGCCGCATCGGACACAGATACGCAGTATTTT.

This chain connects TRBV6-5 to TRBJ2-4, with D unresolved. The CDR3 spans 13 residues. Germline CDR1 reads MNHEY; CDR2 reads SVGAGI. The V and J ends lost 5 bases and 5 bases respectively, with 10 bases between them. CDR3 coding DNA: TGTGCCAGCAGTCCTAGGTCGCAAAACATTCAGTACTTC. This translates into CASSPRSQNIQYF.

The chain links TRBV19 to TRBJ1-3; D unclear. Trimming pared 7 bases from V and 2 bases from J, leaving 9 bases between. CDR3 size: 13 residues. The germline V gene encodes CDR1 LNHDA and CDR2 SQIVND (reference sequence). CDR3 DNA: TGTGCCAGTAATGGAGGAGCTGGAAACACCATATATTTT. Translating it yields CASNGGAGNTIYF.

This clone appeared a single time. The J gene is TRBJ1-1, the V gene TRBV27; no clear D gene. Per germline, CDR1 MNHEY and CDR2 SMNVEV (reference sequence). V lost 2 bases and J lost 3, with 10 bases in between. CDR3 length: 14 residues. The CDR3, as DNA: TGTGCCAGCAGTTTAAGGCCCCGGTACACTGAAGCTTTCTTT. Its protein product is CASSLRPRYTEAFF.

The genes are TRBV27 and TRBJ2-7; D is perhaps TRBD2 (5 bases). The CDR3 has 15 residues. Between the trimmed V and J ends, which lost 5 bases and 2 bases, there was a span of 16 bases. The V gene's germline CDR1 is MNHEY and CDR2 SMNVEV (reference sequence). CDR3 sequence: CASSRTGIVAYEQYF. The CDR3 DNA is TGTGCCAGCAGTAGAACCGGGATTGTTGCCTACGAGCAGTACTTC.

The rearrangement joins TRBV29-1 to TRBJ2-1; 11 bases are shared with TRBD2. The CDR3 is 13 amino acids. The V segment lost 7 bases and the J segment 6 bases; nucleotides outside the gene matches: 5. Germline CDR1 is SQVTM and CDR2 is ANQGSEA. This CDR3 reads CSAMTSGINEQFF. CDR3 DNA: TGCAGCGCCATGACTAGCGGGATCAATGAGCAGTTCTTC.